This T cell receptor beta chain was sequenced for a study of T cell changes during pregnancy in multiple sclerosis. Germline V gives CDR1 SGHRS, CDR2 YFSETQ. The CDR3 length is 14 residues. V shed 0 bases and J shed 4 bases, with 10 bases lying between them. TCRdb keeps only in-frame clones here, not all; method: immunoSEQ multiplex PCR. The sample includes 20,000 to 25,000 clones, 86% seen only once; the top ten take about 1%. The source was CD4+ T cells from peripheral blood mononuclear cells, collected in the first trimester of pregnancy. V and J are TRBV5-1 and TRBJ1-1; tentative D call: TRBD1 (6 bases). The TCR sequence derives from a female donor in good health, enrolled as a control in a pregnancy study. The CDR3 spells CASSLGDRLTEAFF. CDR3 in DNA: TGCGCCAGCAGCTTGGGCGACAGGCTCACTGAAGCTTTCTTT.